This TCR beta chain was captured in a study of regulatory T cells in long-lasting Graves disease. Overall study results and limits: Persistent Graves' cases showed lower TCR diversity than newly diagnosed cases.

The length of the CDR3 is 15 residues. Germline CDR1 and CDR2: PRHDT and FYEKMQ (reference sequence). V lost 5 bases, J lost 2 bases, and 16 bases lay in between. Library construction for TCR beta used iRepertoire HTBI primers and Arm-PCR of CDR3 regions. MiXCR, run by TCRdb on the multiplex PCR reads, gives a single entry per CDR3 protein. The sample holds about 540,000 distinct CDR3 sequences, about 13% seen once. Time point of the sample: newly diagnosed GD, antithyroid drugs for less than 3 months. Isolated PBMC RNA provided the starting material for the TCR library. The authors diagnosed Graves' disease using American Thyroid Association guidelines. Comments on this clonotype: Its target is not known.

The same data also contributed to another study, on T cells in Graves' hyperthyroidism and ophthalmopathy.

This clonotype originated in a man aged 25 to 40 with Graves disease. This sample comprised peripheral blood mononuclear cells (PBMCs), obtained at new diagnosis, from a patient treated with antithyroid drugs. V usage is TRBV13 and J usage is TRBJ2-7, with D perhaps matching TRBD2 (5 bases). CDR3 in amino acids: CASSQERLATYEQYF. The CDR3 DNA follows: TGTGCCAGCAGCCAAGAGCGGCTAGCTACCTACGAGCAGTACTTC.